This note documents a single TCR beta chain sequence. For the second PCR, which ran for about 6 to 11 cycles, a sample-barcoded 5' primer and a J-beta primer mix were used. TCRdb reanalysed the 5' RACE reads using MiXCR and keeps one entry per CDR3 protein. The data hold approximately 790,000 distinct CDR3 sequences, with under 80% observed a single time. Per the germline V gene, CDR1 is SGDLS and CDR2 is YYNGEE. Deletions cut 3 bases from V and 8 bases from J, with 24 bases between. This CDR3 has 17 residues. This sample is drawn from a study of blood T cells in healthy people across ages. The chain is built from TRBV9 and TRBJ2-1, with a possible D match to TRBD2 (6 bases). Sample: blood. The receptor was derived from a man aged 30 to 39 in good health. The CDR3, as DNA: TGTGCCAGCAGCGCGTCCGGGAGCCAATTGTCGGGGGATGAGCAGTTCTTC. Translating gives CASSASGSQLSGDEQFF.